This TCR beta chain was retrieved from a study of cytomegalovirus exposure and HLA in healthy donors. V lost 0 bases and J 10 bases, leaving 21 bases between the germline ends. Germline V gives CDR1 LGHNA, CDR2 YNFKEQ. The length of the CDR3 is 16 residues. As to this clone: Its antigen is still unknown.

General observations from the study: In a later analysis, across HLA loci, associated TCR counts were highest for DRB1, lowest for HLA-C. Researchers counted about 150 TCR beta chains as cytomegalovirus-associated.

PCR was performed using 60 Vbeta and 13 Jbeta primers. Clones were sequenced by immunoSEQ multiplex PCR, and TCRdb holds only the in-frame ones, with some missing. The data show under 200,000 clones, approximately 82% seen once. Sequenced sample: PBMCs. The sequence came from a young woman in good health and CMV-seronegative. This sequence joins TRBV4-2 and TRBJ1-1, with TRBD1 as a possible D gene (6 bases). The CDR3 reads CASSQDRNRAFAGAFF. Here the CDR3 DNA reads TGTGCCAGCAGCCAAGATCGTAACAGGGCGTTTGCGGGAGCTTTCTTT.